These 21 T cell receptor beta chains came from one sample sequenced in a study of blood T cells in healthy people across ages. Alongside a J-beta primer mix, a sample-barcoded 5' primer served in a second PCR lasting roughly 6 to 11 cycles. TCRdb analysed the 5' RACE reads with MiXCR anew, one entry per CDR3 protein. The data hold approximately 800,000 distinct CDR3 sequences, with roughly 25% observed a single time. These data also formed part of another study, on T cells of mothers and their children.

The specimen sequenced was blood. The receptors stem from a boy between 10 and 17 years old in good health.

The genes are TRBV6-2 or TRBV6-3 and TRBJ2-7; D ambiguous. Trimming cost V 2 bases and J 5 bases, with 7 bases left between them. The length of the CDR3 is 12 residues. The germline CDR1 and CDR2 sequences are MNHEY and SVGEGT. Here the CDR3 reads CASSYENNEQYF. The CDR3 region has the DNA TGTGCCAGCAGTTACGAGAACAACGAGCAGTACTTC.

The sample holds a few counts of this clonotype. The rearrangement links TRBV7-9 to TRBJ2-7, with D possibly matching TRBD2 (6 bases). The length of the CDR3 is 15 residues. Trimming pared 5 bases from V and 5 bases from J, leaving 19 bases between. Germline CDR1 is SEHNR and CDR2 is FQNEAQ (reference sequence). The CDR3: CASSPRGTSANEQYF. CDR3 bases: TGTGCCAGCAGCCCCCGAGGGACTTCGGCAAACGAGCAGTACTTC.

The chain joins TRBV20-1 to TRBJ1-4; TRBD1 matches 9 bases. The V and J ends lost 0 bases and 4 bases, in that order; junction bases with no gene match: 0. CDR3 length: 14 residues. CDR1 and CDR2 from the germline V gene are DFQATT and SNEGSKA (reference sequence). As DNA, the CDR3 is TGCAGTGCTAGAGAGGACAGGGGTAATGAAAAACTGTTTTTT. Translated: CSAREDRGNEKLFF.

Worth noting for this clonotype: The junction departs from the called germline gene at one end, perhaps through a read error. This chain uses TRBV12-3 or TRBV12-4 with TRBJ2-3; D unclear. The CDR3 has 16 amino acids. CDR3 in DNA: TGTGCCAGCAGTTTAGAAGTGGCCTTAAGCACGGATACGCAGTATTTT. Translating it yields CASSLEVALSTDTQYF.

This clonotype came up a few times. This chain connects TRBV7-2 to TRBJ2-7; 8 bases fit TRBD2. This CDR3 is 15 amino acids long. Germline CDR1 is SGHTA and CDR2 is FQGNSA. Trimming took 5 bases from V and 4 from J; bases not matched to a gene: 10. CDR3 region: CASSTLSGGPYEQYF. The CDR3 DNA sequence: TGTGCCAGCAGCACCCTGTCGGGAGGGCCTTACGAGCAGTACTTC.

The chain joins TRBV4-2 to TRBJ2-3; D not certain. V was shortened by 1 base and J by 0 bases, with 14 bases between the two germline ends. The CDR3 is 17 residues long. Germline V CDR1 and CDR2: LGHNA, YNFKEQ. The CDR3: CASSQGVAATSTDTQYF. Here the CDR3 DNA reads TGTGCCAGCAGCCAAGGGGTCGCAGCCACTAGCACAGATACGCAGTATTTT.

Only a few counts were recorded for this clonotype. V gene TRBV28 combines with J gene TRBJ2-1; D not certain. The V end lost 2 bases, the J end lost 2 bases, and 7 bases lay between the germline ends. Germline loops: CDR1 MDHEN, CDR2 SYDVKM. This CDR3 has 14 amino acids. This CDR3 reads CASSLLRPYNEQFF. CDR3 sequence (DNA): TGTGCCAGCAGTTTACTGCGTCCCTACAATGAGCAGTTCTTC.

This clonotype showed up just a few times. V usage is TRBV30 and J usage is TRBJ2-3, with TRBD1 matching 8 bases. Looked up from germline, CDR1 is GTSNPN and CDR2 is SVGIG (reference sequence). V gave up 5 bases and J gave up 3 bases; unmatched junction bases: 10. CDR3 length: 15 residues. CDR3 sequence (DNA): TGTGCCTGGGGGTTCCGGGACAGGAGGACAGATACGCAGTATTTT. Protein: CAWGFRDRRTDTQYF.

This chain connects TRBV28 to TRBJ2-1; 9 positions agree with TRBD2. After removal of 6 bases from V and 0 bases from J, the junction contained 9 bases not matched to a gene. CDR1 is MDHEN, CDR2 SYDVKM, per germline. There are 17 residues in the CDR3. This chain's CDR3 is CASRVRGTSSSYNEQFF. CDR3 sequence (DNA): TGTGCCAGCAGGGTAAGGGGGACTAGCAGCTCCTACAATGAGCAGTTCTTC.

Within the sample, this clonotype is medium-sized. V usage is TRBV27 and J usage is TRBJ1-2; 7 nucleotides match TRBD1. The CDR3 is 13 amino acids. CDR1 MNHEY and CDR2 SMNVEV come from the germline V gene (reference sequence). J was trimmed by 2 bases and V by 6 bases; bases with no gene match: 3. The CDR3 nucleotides are TGTGCCAGCAGCTTACAGGGGAACTATGGCTACACCTTC. Translated: CASSLQGNYGYTF.

The genes are TRBV6-2 or TRBV6-3 and TRBJ2-4; D is unclear. The CDR3 consists of 18 residues. The V end was cut by 4 bases, the J end by 0 bases, with 19 bases between. Per the germline V gene, CDR1 is MNHEY and CDR2 is SVGEGT. In DNA form, the CDR3 reads TGTGCCAGCAGTTTGAAAGGGCAGCGCGGTCTAGCCAAAAACATTCAGTACTTC. Translating gives CASSLKGQRGLAKNIQYF.

V is TRBV6-5 and J is TRBJ1-3; 8 bases are a match to TRBD1. This CDR3 contains 15 residues. Germline V CDR1 and CDR2: MNHEY, SVGAGI. V dropped 5 bases and J dropped 4; count of bases not matched to a gene: 7. The CDR3 sequence: CASSQRQGSGNTIYF. The DNA of the CDR3 is TGTGCCAGCAGTCAACGACAGGGGTCCGGAAACACCATATATTTT.

In its sample, this clonotype was seen many times. The chain carries TRBV7-2 and TRBJ2-5, with 8 bases lining up with TRBD2. With the DNA end fitting TRBJ2-1 better, the J assignment may be wrong. This CDR3 is built from 14 residues. From germline, CDR1 is SGHTA and CDR2 FQGNSA. CDR3: CASSLGGGRVEQFF. As DNA, the CDR3 is TGTGCCAGCAGCTTAGGCGGGGGGCGGGTTGAGCAGTTCTTC.

This chain uses TRBV28 with TRBJ2-5; TRBD2 matches 7 bases. V trimming: 11 bases; J trimming: 3 bases; junction bases outside the gene matches: 9. Per the germline V gene, CDR1 is MDHEN and CDR2 is SYDVKM. This CDR3 has 13 amino acids. The CDR3 DNA follows: TGTGCCGGATGTGGGGCGGGAGAAGAGACCCAGTACTTC. Protein product: CAGCGAGEETQYF.

The chain combines TRBV12-3 or TRBV12-4 with TRBJ1-2, with unresolved D. The CDR3 covers 14 residues. Deletions cut 7 bases from V and 4 bases from J, with 16 bases between. The DNA for the CDR3 is TGTGCCAGCAATTCGGGCGGATCCCCCTATGGCTACACCTTC. It specifies CASNSGGSPYGYTF.

This sequence joins TRBV12-3 or TRBV12-4 and TRBJ1-4; no firm D call. The germline V and J ends were trimmed by 6 bases and 0 bases, with 8 bases remaining between them. This CDR3 is 14 amino acids long. CDR3 sequence: CASSTEPTNEKLFF. CDR3 nucleotide sequence: TGTGCCAGCAGCACCGAGCCAACTAATGAAAAACTGTTTTTT.

This clonotype was detected only a few times. The J gene is TRBJ2-1, the V gene TRBV20-1, with no clear D. The V end was cut by 6 bases, the J end by 2 bases, with 17 bases between. CDR3 length equals 15 residues. Germline assignment: CDR1 DFQATT and CDR2 SNEGSKA (reference sequence). The CDR3 reads CSAEFAGRTYNEQFF. CDR3 bases: TGCAGTGCGGAGTTCGCCGGGCGGACCTACAATGAGCAGTTCTTC.

This sequence joins TRBV24-1 and TRBJ1-5; D remains unclear. Germline V gene lookup returns CDR1 KGHDR and CDR2 SFDVKD. V was pared by 2 bases and J by 5 bases, with 27 bases between. The CDR3 is 20 residues long. The CDR3 protein is CATSDSSPHWAMGRDQPQHF. The CDR3 bases are TGTGCCACCAGTGATTCGTCCCCCCACTGGGCTATGGGGAGGGATCAGCCCCAGCATTTT.

The chain employs TRBV12-3 or TRBV12-4 and TRBJ2-3; possibly TRBD1 for D (6 bases). The V end was cut by 3 bases, the J end by 1 base, with 11 bases between. The CDR3 is made up of 15 amino acids. In DNA, the CDR3 is TGTGCCAGCAGTTTTAAGGGACACGGCACAGATACGCAGTATTTT. Translation gives CASSFKGHGTDTQYF.

This rearrangement joins TRBV6-5 to TRBJ1-2; D not certain. V lost 2 bases, J lost 6 bases, and 19 bases lay in between. The CDR3 runs 16 residues. Germline V lookup: CDR1 MNHEY, CDR2 SVGAGI. CDR3 sequence reads: CASSYVWQDARNGYTF. CDR3 coding DNA: TGTGCCAGCAGTTACGTGTGGCAGGACGCCCGGAATGGCTACACCTTC.

This clonotype came up a few times. The gene calls are TRBV4-3 and TRBJ2-3; D is unclear. The CDR3 is 15 residues long. Germline CDR1 reads LGHNA; CDR2 reads YSLEER. Trimming stripped 0 bases from V and 0 bases from J, with 7 bases between. CDR3 region: CASSQDKRSTDTQYF. CDR3 in DNA: TGCGCCAGCAGCCAAGATAAACGAAGCACAGATACGCAGTATTTT.